The clone carrying this T cell receptor (beta chain) came up many times. Its specificity is unknown. This CDR3 has 15 residues. After removal of 4 bases from V and 4 bases from J, the junction contained 8 bases not matched to a gene. The germline CDR1 and CDR2 sequences are SGHRS and YFSETQ. The sample comes from a study of CD8 T cells in ankylosing spondylitis. Overall study findings and caveats: A TCR beta motif of roughly eight highly homologous variants seemed to mark ankylosing spondylitis blood.

TCRdb itself ran the 5' RACE reads through MiXCR, one entry per CDR3 protein. The profile shows approximately 250,000 distinct CDR3 sequences, 10% to 13% of them singletons. The sequence was obtained from a male donor with ankylosing spondylitis or in good health (not recorded which). Sequencing used blood, either unsorted or a sorted T cell fraction (not recorded which). The rearrangement links TRBV5-1 to TRBJ2-7; 10 bases fit TRBD2. The CDR3 loop reads CASSLTLAGVYEQYF. The CDR3 region has the DNA TGCGCCAGCAGCCTGACTCTAGCGGGGGTTTACGAGCAGTACTTC.